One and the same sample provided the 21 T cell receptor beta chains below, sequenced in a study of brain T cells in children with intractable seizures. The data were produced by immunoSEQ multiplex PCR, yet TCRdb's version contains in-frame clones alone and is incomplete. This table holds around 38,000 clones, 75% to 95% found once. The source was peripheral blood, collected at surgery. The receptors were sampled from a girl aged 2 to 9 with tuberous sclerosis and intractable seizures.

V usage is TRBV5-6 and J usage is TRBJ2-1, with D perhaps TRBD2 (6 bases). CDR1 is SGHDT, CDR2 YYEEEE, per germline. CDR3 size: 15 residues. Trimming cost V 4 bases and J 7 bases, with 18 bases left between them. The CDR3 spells CASSKAGPRWNEQFF. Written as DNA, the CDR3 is TGTGCCAGCAGCAAGGCGGGACCCCGTTGGAATGAGCAGTTCTTC.

The CDR3 DNA follows: TGTGCCAGCAGCTCGGGACAGGCAGATACGCAGTATTTT. Translating it yields CASSSGQADTQYF. The chain uses TRBV11-3 and TRBJ2-3; 8 bases match TRBD1. The V segment lost 4 bases and the J segment 4 bases; nucleotides outside the gene matches: 1. Per germline, CDR1 SGHNT and CDR2 YENEEA. There are 13 residues in the CDR3.

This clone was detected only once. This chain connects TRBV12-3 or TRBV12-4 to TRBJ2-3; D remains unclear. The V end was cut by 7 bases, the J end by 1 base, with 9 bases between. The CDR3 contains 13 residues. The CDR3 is CASTQRGTDTQYF. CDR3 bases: TGTGCCAGCACCCAAAGGGGCACAGATACGCAGTATTTT.

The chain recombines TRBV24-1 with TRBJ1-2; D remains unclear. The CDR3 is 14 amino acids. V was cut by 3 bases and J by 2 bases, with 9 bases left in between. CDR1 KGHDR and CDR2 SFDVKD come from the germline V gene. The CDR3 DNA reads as TGTGCCACCAGTGATGGGGTCGCAAACTATGGCTACACCTTC. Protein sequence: CATSDGVANYGYTF.

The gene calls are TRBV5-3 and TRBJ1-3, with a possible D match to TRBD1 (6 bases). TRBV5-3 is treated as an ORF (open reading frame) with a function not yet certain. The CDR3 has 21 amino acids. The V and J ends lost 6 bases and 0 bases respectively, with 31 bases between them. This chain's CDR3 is CARTFKFVRGIRKPSGNTIYF. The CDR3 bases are TGTGCCAGAACATTTAAGTTTGTCAGGGGTATAAGAAAACCCTCTGGAAACACCATATATTTT.

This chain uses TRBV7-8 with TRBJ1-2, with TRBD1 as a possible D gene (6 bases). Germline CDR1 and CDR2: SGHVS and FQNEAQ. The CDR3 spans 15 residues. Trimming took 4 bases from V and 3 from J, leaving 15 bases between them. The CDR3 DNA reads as TGTGCCAGCAGCTCTCTACAGGGTTTCTACTATGGCTACACCTTC. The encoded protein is CASSSLQGFYYGYTF.

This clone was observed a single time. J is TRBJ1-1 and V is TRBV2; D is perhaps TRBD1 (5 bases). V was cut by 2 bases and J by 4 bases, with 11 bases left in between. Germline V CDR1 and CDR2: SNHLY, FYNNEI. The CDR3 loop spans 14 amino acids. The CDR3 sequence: CASSESLRGTEAFF. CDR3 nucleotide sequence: TGTGCCAGCAGTGAAAGTCTTAGGGGCACTGAAGCTTTCTTT.

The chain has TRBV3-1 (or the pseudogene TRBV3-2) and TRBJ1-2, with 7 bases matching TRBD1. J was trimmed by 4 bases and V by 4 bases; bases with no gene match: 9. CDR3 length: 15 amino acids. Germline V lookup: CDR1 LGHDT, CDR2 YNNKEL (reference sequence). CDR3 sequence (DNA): TGTGCCAGCAGCCCCCGTGGAGGGGGCATCTATGGCTACACCTTC. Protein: CASSPRGGGIYGYTF.

The CDR3 protein is CASSPRQGGGYTF. The CDR3 nucleotides read TGTGCCAGCAGCCCAAGACAGGGCGGTGGCTACACCTTC. The V and J genes are TRBV3-1 (or the pseudogene TRBV3-2) and TRBJ1-2; 7 bases agree with TRBD1. V dropped 4 bases and J dropped 7; count of bases not matched to a gene: 6. CDR1 and CDR2 from the germline V gene are LGHDT and YNNKEL (reference sequence). The CDR3 has 13 amino acids.

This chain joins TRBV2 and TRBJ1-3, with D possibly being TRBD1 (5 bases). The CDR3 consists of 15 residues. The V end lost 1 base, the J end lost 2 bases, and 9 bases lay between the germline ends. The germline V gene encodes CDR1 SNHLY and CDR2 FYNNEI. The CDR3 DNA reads TGTGCCAGCAGTGAAGGGTCAGGGACTGGAAACACCATATATTTT. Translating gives CASSEGSGTGNTIYF.

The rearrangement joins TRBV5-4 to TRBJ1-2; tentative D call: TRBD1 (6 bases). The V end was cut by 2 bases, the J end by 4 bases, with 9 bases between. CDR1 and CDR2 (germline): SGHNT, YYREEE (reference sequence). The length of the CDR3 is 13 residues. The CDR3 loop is CASSLGGGYGYTF. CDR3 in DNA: TGTGCCAGCAGCTTAGGGGGGGGCTATGGCTACACCTTC.

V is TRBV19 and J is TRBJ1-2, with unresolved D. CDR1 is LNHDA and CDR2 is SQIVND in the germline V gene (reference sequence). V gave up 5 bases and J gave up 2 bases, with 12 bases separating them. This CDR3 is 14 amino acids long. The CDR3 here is CASSHLELNYGYTF. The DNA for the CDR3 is TGTGCCAGTAGTCATCTGGAACTAAACTATGGCTACACCTTC.

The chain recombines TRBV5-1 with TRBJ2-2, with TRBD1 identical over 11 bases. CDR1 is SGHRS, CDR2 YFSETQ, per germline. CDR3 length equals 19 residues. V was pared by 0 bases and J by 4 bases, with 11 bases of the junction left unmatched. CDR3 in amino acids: CASSLAPPGQGVVTGELFF. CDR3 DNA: TGCGCCAGCAGCTTGGCCCCTCCGGGACAGGGGGTAGTCACCGGGGAGCTGTTTTTT.

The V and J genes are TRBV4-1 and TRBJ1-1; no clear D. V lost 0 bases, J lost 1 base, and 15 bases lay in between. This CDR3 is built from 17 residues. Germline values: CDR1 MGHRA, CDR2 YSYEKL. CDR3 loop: CASSQDPVRSRNTEAFF. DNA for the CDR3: TGCGCCAGCAGCCAAGATCCTGTAAGGTCGAGGAACACTGAAGCTTTCTTT.

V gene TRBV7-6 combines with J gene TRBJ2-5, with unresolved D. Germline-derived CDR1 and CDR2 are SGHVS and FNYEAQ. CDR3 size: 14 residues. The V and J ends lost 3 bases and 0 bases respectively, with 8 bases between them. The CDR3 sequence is CASSFRSDQETQYF. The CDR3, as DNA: TGTGCCAGCAGCTTCCGCTCAGACCAAGAGACCCAGTACTTC.

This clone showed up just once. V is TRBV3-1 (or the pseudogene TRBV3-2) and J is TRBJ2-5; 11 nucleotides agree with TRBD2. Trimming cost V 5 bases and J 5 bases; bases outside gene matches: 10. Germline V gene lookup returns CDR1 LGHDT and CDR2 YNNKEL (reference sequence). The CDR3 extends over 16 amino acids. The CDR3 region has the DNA TGTGCCAGCAGCAAACTACTAGCGGGAGAAAGGGAGACCCAGTACTTC. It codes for CASSKLLAGERETQYF.

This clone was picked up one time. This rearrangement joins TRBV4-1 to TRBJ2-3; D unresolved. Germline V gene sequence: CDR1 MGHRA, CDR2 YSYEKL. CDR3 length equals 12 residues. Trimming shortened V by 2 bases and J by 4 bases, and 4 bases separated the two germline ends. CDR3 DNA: TGCGCCAGCAGCCAAATCCCAGATACGCAGTATTTT. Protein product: CASSQIPDTQYF.

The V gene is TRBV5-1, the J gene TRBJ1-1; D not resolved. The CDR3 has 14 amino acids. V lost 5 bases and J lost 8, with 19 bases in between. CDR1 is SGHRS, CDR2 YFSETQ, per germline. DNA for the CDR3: TGCGCCAGCAGTTCGACGGCAAATGGACTAGAAGCTTTCTTT. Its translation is CASSSTANGLEAFF. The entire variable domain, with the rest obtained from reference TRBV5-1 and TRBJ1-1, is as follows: KAGVTQTPRYLIKTRGQQVTLSCSPISGHRSVSWYQQTPGQGLQFLFEYFSETQRNKGNFPGRFSGRQFSNSRSEMNVSTLELGDSALYLCASSSTANGLEAFFGQGTRLTVV.

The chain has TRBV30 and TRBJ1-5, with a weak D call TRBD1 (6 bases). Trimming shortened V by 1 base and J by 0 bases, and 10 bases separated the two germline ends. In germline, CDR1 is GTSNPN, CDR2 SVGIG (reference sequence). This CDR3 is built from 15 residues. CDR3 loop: CAWSGGAVSNQPQHF. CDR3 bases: TGTGCCTGGAGTGGGGGGGCAGTTAGCAATCAGCCCCAGCATTTT.

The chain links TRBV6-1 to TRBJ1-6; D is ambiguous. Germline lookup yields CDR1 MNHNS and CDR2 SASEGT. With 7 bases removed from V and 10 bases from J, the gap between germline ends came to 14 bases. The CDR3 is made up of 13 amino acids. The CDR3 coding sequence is TGTGCCAGCATGGCGGGGTTAGGGTCACCCCTCCACTTT. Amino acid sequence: CASMAGLGSPLHF.

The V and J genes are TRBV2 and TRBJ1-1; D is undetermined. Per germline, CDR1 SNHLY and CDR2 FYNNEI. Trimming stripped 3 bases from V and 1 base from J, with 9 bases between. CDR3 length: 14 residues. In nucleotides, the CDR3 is TGTGCCAGCAGTGATCTGATTAGGAACACTGAAGCTTTCTTT. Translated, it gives CASSDLIRNTEAFF.